Sequencing of this T cell receptor (beta chain) was carried out in a study of cytomegalovirus exposure and HLA in healthy donors. Study observations and caveats: Confirmation in vitro established that three CMV-associated chains were specific for CMV antigens.

This CDR3 is 15 amino acids long. Per the germline V gene, CDR1 is SGHAT and CDR2 is FQNNGV. V was pared by 2 bases and J by 3 bases, with 11 bases between. A word on this clone: The target antigen is unknown.

The PCR used 60 Vbeta and 13 Jbeta primers. Generated by immunoSEQ multiplex PCR, the TCRdb table keeps only in-frame clones and is missing some. The profile shows about 110,000 clones, 74% of them singletons. The chain carries TRBV11-2 and TRBJ2-1; a possible D gene is TRBD1 (6 bases). The TCR comes from a man aged 45 to 65 in good health and CMV-seropositive. Material for sequencing was PBMCs. CDR3 sequence reads: CASSLLQGNYNEQFF. CDR3 nucleotide sequence: TGTGCCAGCAGCTTATTACAGGGAAACTACAATGAGCAGTTCTTC.